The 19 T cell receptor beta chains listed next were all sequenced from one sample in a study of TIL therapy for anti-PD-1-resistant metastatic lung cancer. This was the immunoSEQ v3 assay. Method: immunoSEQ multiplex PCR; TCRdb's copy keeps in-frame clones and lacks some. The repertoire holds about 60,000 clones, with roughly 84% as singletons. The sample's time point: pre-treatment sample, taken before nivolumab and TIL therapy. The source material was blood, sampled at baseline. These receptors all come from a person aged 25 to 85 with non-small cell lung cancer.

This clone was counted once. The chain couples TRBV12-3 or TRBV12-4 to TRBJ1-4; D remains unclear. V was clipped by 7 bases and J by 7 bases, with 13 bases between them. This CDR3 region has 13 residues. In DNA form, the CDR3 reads TGTGCCAGCACCGGGTTGGAAGGTGAAAAACTGTTTTTT. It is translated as CASTGLEGEKLFF.

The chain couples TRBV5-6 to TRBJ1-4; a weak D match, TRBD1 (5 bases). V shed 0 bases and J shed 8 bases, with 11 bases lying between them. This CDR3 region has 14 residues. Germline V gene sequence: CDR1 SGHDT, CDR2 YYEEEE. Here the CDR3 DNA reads TGTGCCAGCAGCTTGGTAGGGGTAGGGGAAAAACTGTTTTTT. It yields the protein CASSLVGVGEKLFF.

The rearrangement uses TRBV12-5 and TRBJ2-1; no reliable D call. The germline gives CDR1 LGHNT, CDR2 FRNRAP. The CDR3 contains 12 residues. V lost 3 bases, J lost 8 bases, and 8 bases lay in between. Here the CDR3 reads CASGFRPDEQFF. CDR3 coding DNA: TGTGCTAGTGGTTTTCGTCCCGATGAGCAGTTCTTC.

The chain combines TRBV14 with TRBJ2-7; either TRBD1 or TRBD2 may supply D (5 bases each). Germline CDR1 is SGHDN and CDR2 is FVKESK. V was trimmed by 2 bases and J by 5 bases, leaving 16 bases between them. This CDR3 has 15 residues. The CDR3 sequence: CASSQSPGAAHEQYF. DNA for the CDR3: TGTGCCAGCAGCCAAAGCCCCGGGGCCGCCCACGAGCAGTACTTC.

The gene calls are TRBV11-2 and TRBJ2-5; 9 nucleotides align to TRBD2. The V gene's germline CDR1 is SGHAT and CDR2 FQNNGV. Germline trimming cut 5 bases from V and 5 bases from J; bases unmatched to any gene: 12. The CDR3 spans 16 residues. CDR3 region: CASSPAGLAGYETQYF. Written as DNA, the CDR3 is TGTGCCAGCAGCCCAGCGGGTCTAGCGGGATATGAGACCCAGTACTTC.

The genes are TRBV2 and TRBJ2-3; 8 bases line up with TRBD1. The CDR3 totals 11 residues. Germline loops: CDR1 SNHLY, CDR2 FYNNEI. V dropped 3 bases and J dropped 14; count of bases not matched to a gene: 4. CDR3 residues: CASSEQGARYF. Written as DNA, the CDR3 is TGTGCCAGCAGTGAGCAGGGGGCGCGGTATTTT. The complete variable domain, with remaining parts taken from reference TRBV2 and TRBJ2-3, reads EPEVTQTPSHQVTQMGQEVILRCVPISNHLYFYWYRQILGQKVEFLVSFYNNEISEKSEIFDDQFSVERPDGSNFTLKIRSTKLEDSAMYFCASSEQGARYFGPGTRLTVL.

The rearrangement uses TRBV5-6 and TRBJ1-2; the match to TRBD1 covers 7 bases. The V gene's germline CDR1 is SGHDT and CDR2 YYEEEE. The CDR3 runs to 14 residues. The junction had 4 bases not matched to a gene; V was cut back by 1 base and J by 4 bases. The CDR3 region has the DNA TGTGCCAGCAGCTTGACAGGGGATAGCTATGGCTACACCTTC. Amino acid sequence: CASSLTGDSYGYTF. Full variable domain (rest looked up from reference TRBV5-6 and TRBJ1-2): DAGVTQSPTHLIKTRGQQVTLRCSPKSGHDTVSWYQQALGQGPQFIFQYYEEEERQRGNFPDRFSGHQFPNYSSELNVNALLLGDSALYLCASSLTGDSYGYTFGSGTRLTVV.

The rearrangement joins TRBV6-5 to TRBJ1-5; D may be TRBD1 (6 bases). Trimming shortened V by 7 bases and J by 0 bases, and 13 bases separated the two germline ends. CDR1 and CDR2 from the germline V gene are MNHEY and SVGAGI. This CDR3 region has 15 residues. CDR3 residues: CASKPGHSSNQPQHF. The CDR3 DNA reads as TGTGCCAGCAAACCGGGACATTCTAGCAATCAGCCCCAGCATTTT.

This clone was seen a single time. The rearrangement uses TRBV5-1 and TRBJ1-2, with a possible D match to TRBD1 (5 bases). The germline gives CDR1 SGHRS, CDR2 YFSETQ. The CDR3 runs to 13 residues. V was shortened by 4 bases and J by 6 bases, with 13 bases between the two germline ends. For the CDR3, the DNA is TGCGCCAGCAGCCGGGGGGGTTCCGATGGCTACACCTTC. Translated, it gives CASSRGGSDGYTF.

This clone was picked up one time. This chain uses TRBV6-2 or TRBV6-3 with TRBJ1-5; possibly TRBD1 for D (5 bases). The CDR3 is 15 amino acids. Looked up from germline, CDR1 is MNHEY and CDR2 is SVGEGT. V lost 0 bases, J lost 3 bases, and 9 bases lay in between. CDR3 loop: CASSYSGVNNQPQHF. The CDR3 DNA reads TGTGCCAGCAGTTACTCGGGGGTTAACAATCAGCCCCAGCATTTT.

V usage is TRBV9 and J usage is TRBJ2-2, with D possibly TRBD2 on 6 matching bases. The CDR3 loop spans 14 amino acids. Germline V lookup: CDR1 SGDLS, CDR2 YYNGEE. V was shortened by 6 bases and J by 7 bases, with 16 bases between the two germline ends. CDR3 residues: CASNRGAVDGELFF. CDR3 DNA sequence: TGTGCCAGCAACCGCGGGGCGGTCGACGGGGAGCTGTTTTTT.

The CDR3, as DNA: TGTGCCAGCAGGCTTGCCGGGCCCTACGAGCAGTACTTC. It yields the protein CASRLAGPYEQYF. The chain is built from TRBV12-3 or TRBV12-4 and TRBJ2-7, with unresolved D. V lost 6 bases and J lost 2, with 11 bases in between. The CDR3 totals 13 residues.

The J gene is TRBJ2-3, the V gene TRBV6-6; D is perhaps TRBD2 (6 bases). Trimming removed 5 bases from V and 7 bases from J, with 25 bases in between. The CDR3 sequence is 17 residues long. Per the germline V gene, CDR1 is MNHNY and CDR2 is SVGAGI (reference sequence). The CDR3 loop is CASSQDGLSGRGNTQYF. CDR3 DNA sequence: TGTGCCAGCAGTCAGGACGGCCTTAGCGGCCGCGGGAATACGCAGTATTTT.

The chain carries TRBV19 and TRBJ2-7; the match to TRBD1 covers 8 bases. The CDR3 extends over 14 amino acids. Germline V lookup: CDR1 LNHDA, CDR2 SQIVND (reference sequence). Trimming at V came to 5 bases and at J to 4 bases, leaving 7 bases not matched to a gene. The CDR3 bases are TGTGCCAGTAGTCGACAGGGGAAACCGTACGAGCAGTACTTC. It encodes CASSRQGKPYEQYF.

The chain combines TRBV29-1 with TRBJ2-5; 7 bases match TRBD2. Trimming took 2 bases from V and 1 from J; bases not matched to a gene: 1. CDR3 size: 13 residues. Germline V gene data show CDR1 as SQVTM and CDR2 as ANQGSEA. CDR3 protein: CSVEPSGQETQYF. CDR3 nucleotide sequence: TGCAGCGTTGAACCTAGCGGCCAAGAGACCCAGTACTTC.

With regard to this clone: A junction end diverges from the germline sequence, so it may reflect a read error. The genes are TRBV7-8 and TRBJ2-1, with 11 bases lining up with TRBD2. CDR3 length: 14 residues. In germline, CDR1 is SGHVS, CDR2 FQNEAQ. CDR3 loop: CASSVAGGQVEQFF. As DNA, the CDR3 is TGTGCCAGCAGCGTAGCGGGAGGGCAGGTTGAGCAGTTCTTC.

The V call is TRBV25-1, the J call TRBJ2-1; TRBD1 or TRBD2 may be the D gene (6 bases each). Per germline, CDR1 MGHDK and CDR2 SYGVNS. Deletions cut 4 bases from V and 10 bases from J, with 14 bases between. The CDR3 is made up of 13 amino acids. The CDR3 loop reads CASSGRGLGEQFF. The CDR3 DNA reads TGTGCCAGCAGTGGACGGGGGCTGGGGGAGCAGTTCTTC.

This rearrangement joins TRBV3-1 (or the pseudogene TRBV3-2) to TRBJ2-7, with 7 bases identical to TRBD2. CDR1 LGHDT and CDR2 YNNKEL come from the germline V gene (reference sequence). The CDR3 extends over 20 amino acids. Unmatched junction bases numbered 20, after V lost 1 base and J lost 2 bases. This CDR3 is CASSQVVRDYPAKPTYEQYF. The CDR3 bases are TGTGCCAGCAGCCAAGTAGTGCGGGACTACCCCGCCAAACCAACCTACGAGCAGTACTTC.

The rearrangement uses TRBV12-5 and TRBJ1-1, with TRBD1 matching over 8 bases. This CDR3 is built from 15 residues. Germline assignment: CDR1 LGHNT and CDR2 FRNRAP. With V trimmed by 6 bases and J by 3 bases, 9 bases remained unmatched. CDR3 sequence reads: CASGGRQGPYTEAFF. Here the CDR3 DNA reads TGTGCTAGTGGGGGCCGACAGGGGCCGTACACTGAAGCTTTCTTT.